This TCR beta chain was identified during a study of T cell changes during pregnancy in multiple sclerosis. Only in-frame clones appear in the TCRdb table, and some are missing; sequencing was by immunoSEQ multiplex PCR. This sample has about 73,000 clones, with 85% to 90% found just once. The V and J ends lost 6 bases and 6 bases respectively, with 9 bases between them. Germline assignment: CDR1 MNHEY and CDR2 SVGAGI. The CDR3 is 11 residues long. This specimen consisted of peripheral blood, obtained after pregnancy. The J gene is TRBJ2-7, the V gene TRBV6-5, with D possibly matching TRBD2 (6 bases). This TCR derives from a female donor in good health, enrolled as a control in a pregnancy study. The CDR3 DNA is TGTGCCAGCAGCGCCGGGGGCGAGCAGTACTTC. This codes for CASSAGGEQYF.